This passage covers 26 T cell receptor beta chains from one sample sequenced in a study of cytomegalovirus exposure and HLA in healthy donors. The primer mix had 60 Vbeta and 13 Jbeta primers. Assay: immunoSEQ multiplex PCR; the TCRdb copy retains only in-frame clones and omits some. The data hold under 150,000 clones, with roughly three quarters observed a single time. The sample was PBMCs. Every receptor here comes from a woman aged 40 to 49 in good health and CMV-seronegative.

The CDR3 DNA is TGTGCCAGTACTAGCGGATACAATGAGCAGTTCTTC. Protein: CASTSGYNEQFF. The gene calls are TRBV19 and TRBJ2-1, with TRBD2 matching 7 bases. Trimming cost V 7 bases and J 4 bases; bases outside gene matches: 1. The germline gives CDR1 LNHDA, CDR2 SQIVND (reference sequence). The CDR3 is 12 residues long.

This clone was picked up one time. The CDR3 protein is CASSHRGRGNTIYF. The CDR3, as DNA: TGTGCCAGCAGTCACAGGGGGAGAGGAAACACCATATATTTT. The chain links TRBV6-1 to TRBJ1-3; 8 bases align to TRBD1. Germline V CDR1 and CDR2: MNHNS, SASEGT. The CDR3 spans 14 residues. The J segment lost 4 bases and the V segment lost 5 bases, leaving 4 bases of the junction unmatched.

The gene calls are TRBV9 and TRBJ2-2; 9 positions match TRBD1. The ends lost 4 bases at V and 7 bases at J; junction bases unmatched: 5. The CDR3 covers 14 residues. Germline assignment: CDR1 SGDLS and CDR2 YYNGEE. The CDR3 here is CASSQGQGSGELFF. CDR3 coding DNA: TGTGCCAGCAGCCAGGGACAGGGAAGCGGGGAGCTGTTTTTT.

This clone was picked up a small number of times. J is TRBJ2-5 and V is TRBV7-3; 8 bases align to TRBD2. V lost 2 bases to trimming and J lost 4 bases; unmatched junction nucleotides: 0. This CDR3 comprises 13 residues. The germline V gene encodes CDR1 SGHTA and CDR2 FQGTGA. Here the CDR3 DNA reads TGTGCCAGCAGCTTAGCGGGAGGAGAGACCCAGTACTTC. It codes for CASSLAGGETQYF.

This chain connects TRBV9 to TRBJ1-2; D unresolved. CDR3 length equals 16 residues. Trimming stripped 2 bases from V and 2 bases from J, with 16 bases between. The germline gives CDR1 SGDLS, CDR2 YYNGEE. In DNA, the CDR3 is TGTGCCAGCAGCGTCGCGGATTCGTACGGGAACTATGGCTACACCTTC. Its protein product is CASSVADSYGNYGYTF.

This rearrangement joins TRBV7-9 to TRBJ1-3; D not certain. The germline V gene has CDR1 SEHNR and CDR2 FQNEAQ (reference sequence). This CDR3 is 17 amino acids long. The V gene lost 4 bases and the J gene lost 4 bases, with 20 bases spanning the gap. The CDR3 DNA sequence: TGTGCCAGCAGCTCTCCTCCGGGAACCGAGGGAGGAAACACCATATATTTT. Its translation is CASSSPPGTEGGNTIYF.

The chain employs TRBV14 and TRBJ2-3, with D possibly matching TRBD2 (5 bases). V gave up 3 bases and J gave up 0 bases, with 10 bases separating them. Germline V gives CDR1 SGHDN, CDR2 FVKESK. The length of the CDR3 is 15 residues. The CDR3 DNA reads TGTGCCAGCAGCCAGATAGCGACTAGCACAGATACGCAGTATTTT. This sequence encodes CASSQIATSTDTQYF.

A remark on this clone: A junction boundary mismatches the germline segment, possibly from a read error. The chain links TRBV27 to TRBJ2-6, with 9 bases aligning to TRBD1. CDR1 is MNHEY and CDR2 is SMNVEV in the germline V gene (reference sequence). CDR3 size: 16 residues. CDR3 in amino acids: CASSFGTGTGANGLTF. The CDR3 DNA follows: TGTGCCAGCAGTTTCGGGACAGGGACTGGGGCCAACGGCCTGACTTTC.

J is TRBJ2-5 and V is TRBV5-1, with 7 bases lining up with TRBD1. The J call may not be correct, given that the DNA end is closer to TRBJ2-7. Per the germline V gene, CDR1 is SGHRS and CDR2 is YFSETQ. This CDR3 spans 14 amino acids. CDR3 residues: CASSLGHRGDEQYF. The CDR3 nucleotides are TGCGCCAGCAGCTTGGGGCACAGGGGTGACGAGCAGTACTTC.

CDR3 loop: CASSSTGAVGTQYF. CDR3 nucleotide sequence: TGTGCCAGCAGTTCTACAGGGGCTGTTGGAACCCAGTACTTC. The chain carries TRBV27 and TRBJ2-5, with TRBD1 matching over 7 bases. This CDR3 has 14 amino acids. The ends lost 4 bases at V and 8 bases at J; junction bases unmatched: 10. CDR1 and CDR2 (germline): MNHEY, SMNVEV (reference sequence).

V gene TRBV4-2 combines with J gene TRBJ1-2, with 11 nucleotides matching TRBD1. The germline V gene encodes CDR1 LGHNA and CDR2 YNFKEQ. The CDR3 is made up of 16 amino acids. Losses at the gene ends were 3 bases for V and 3 bases for J; bases not matched to a gene: 6. The CDR3 spells CASSQGTGGSDYGYTF. In DNA form, the CDR3 reads TGTGCCAGCAGCCAGGGGACAGGGGGATCGGACTATGGCTACACCTTC.

The chain recombines TRBV7-2 with TRBJ1-4; 7 bases map to TRBD1. V lost 6 bases and J lost 1; bases outside the gene matches: 8. The CDR3 consists of 16 residues. Germline-derived CDR1 and CDR2 are SGHTA and FQGNSA. The CDR3 spells CASSIGTVQTNEKLFF. In DNA form, the CDR3 reads TGTGCCAGCAGTATCGGGACAGTCCAAACTAATGAAAAACTGTTTTTT.

The count of this clone is one. The CDR3 region has the DNA TGTGCCAGCAGCTCGGACAGGTCCTACGAGCAGTACTTC. Its protein product is CASSSDRSYEQYF. The V call is TRBV9, the J call TRBJ2-7, with TRBD1 matching 7 bases. The CDR3 extends over 13 amino acids. V gave up 4 bases and J gave up 1 base; unmatched junction bases: 2. Germline assignment: CDR1 SGDLS and CDR2 YYNGEE.

This clone was counted a single time. J is TRBJ2-5 and V is TRBV7-6, with 10 bases aligning to TRBD1. Germline V gene sequence: CDR1 SGHVS, CDR2 FNYEAQ. This CDR3 is 16 amino acids long. V lost 1 base and J lost 11; bases outside the gene matches: 13. CDR3 DNA sequence: TGTGCCAGCAGCTTAGAGCCGGACAGGGGGGTGTGGGAGCAGTACTTC. It translates to CASSLEPDRGVWEQYF.

Only a few counts were recorded for this clone. The rearrangement joins TRBV9 to TRBJ2-1, with 7 bases matching TRBD1. V lost 3 bases, J lost 0 bases, and 0 bases stayed unmatched. The CDR3 totals 14 residues. From germline, CDR1 is SGDLS and CDR2 YYNGEE. The CDR3 loop is CASSGDSSYNEQFF. The CDR3 DNA reads as TGTGCCAGCAGCGGGGACAGCTCCTACAATGAGCAGTTCTTC.

This chain joins TRBV5-1 and TRBJ2-1; 8 bases agree with TRBD2. The CDR3 has 18 residues. V dropped 7 bases and J dropped 6; count of bases not matched to a gene: 21. Germline CDR1 reads SGHRS; CDR2 reads YFSETQ. CDR3 sequence: CASRLSRAGGTRANEQFF. CDR3 in DNA: TGCGCCAGCCGATTGTCGAGGGCGGGGGGAACCCGTGCCAATGAGCAGTTCTTC.

This chain uses TRBV25-1 with TRBJ2-5; possibly TRBD1 for D (5 bases). Trimming took 0 bases from V and 7 from J, leaving 12 bases between them. Germline V gene data show CDR1 as MGHDK and CDR2 as SYGVNS. The CDR3 consists of 14 residues. CDR3 in amino acids: CASSEYLSGATQYF. CDR3 nucleotide sequence: TGTGCCAGCAGTGAATATTTATCTGGGGCGACCCAGTACTTC. The full variable domain, in which reference TRBV25-1 and TRBJ2-5 provide the parts outside the CDR3, is EADIYQTPRYLVIGTGKKITLECSQTMGHDKMYWYQQDPGMELHLIHYSYGVNSTEKGDLSSESTVSRIRTEHFPLTLESARPSHTSQYLCASSEYLSGATQYFGPGTRLLVL.

The rearrangement uses TRBV7-3 and TRBJ2-3; possibly TRBD1 for D (5 bases). Trimming took 6 bases from V and 4 from J, leaving 8 bases between them. The germline gives CDR1 SGHTA, CDR2 FQGTGA. The length of the CDR3 is 12 residues. This CDR3 reads CASSQTADTQYF. The CDR3 DNA reads as TGTGCCAGCAGTCAGACAGCAGATACGCAGTATTTT.

The chain employs TRBV7-9 and TRBJ1-5, with D possibly being TRBD1 (6 bases). V lost 4 bases to trimming and J lost 3 bases, with 13 bases between them. The CDR3 runs to 15 residues. The germline V gene has CDR1 SEHNR and CDR2 FQNEAQ (reference sequence). The CDR3 is CASSSRTEYNQPQHF. CDR3 sequence (DNA): TGTGCCAGCAGCTCCCGGACAGAATACAATCAGCCCCAGCATTTT.

This sequence joins TRBV7-9 and TRBJ2-3, with 9 bases lining up with TRBD2. Germline CDR1 and CDR2: SEHNR and FQNEAQ (reference sequence). J lost 4 bases, V lost 5 bases, and 10 bases had no gene match. The CDR3 runs to 16 residues. CDR3 coding DNA: TGTGCCAGCAGCGCACCTGGGCGGGGGGGCCCAGATACGCAGTATTTT. It is translated as CASSAPGRGGPDTQYF.

There are a few counts of this clone. The rearrangement joins TRBV5-1 to TRBJ2-4, with D possibly TRBD2 on 6 matching bases. CDR1 and CDR2 from the germline V gene are SGHRS and YFSETQ. The CDR3 is 15 amino acids. V was trimmed by 3 bases and J by 3 bases, leaving 13 bases between them. As DNA, the CDR3 is TGCGCCAGCAGCTGGGACTTGCTTGGCAAAAACATTCAGTACTTC. Its translation: CASSWDLLGKNIQYF. Full variable domain (rest looked up from reference TRBV5-1 and TRBJ2-4): KAGVTQTPRYLIKTRGQQVTLSCSPISGHRSVSWYQQTPGQGLQFLFEYFSETQRNKGNFPGRFSGRQFSNSRSEMNVSTLELGDSALYLCASSWDLLGKNIQYFGAGTRLSVL.

This clone was counted a few times. This chain joins TRBV4-2 and TRBJ1-4, with D tentatively TRBD1 (5 bases). Trimming took 0 bases from V and 5 from J, leaving 16 bases between them. The CDR3 totals 17 residues. Germline assignment: CDR1 LGHNA and CDR2 YNFKEQ. DNA for the CDR3: TGTGCCAGCAGCCAAGATGGGACGGGAGGGCTCAATGAAAAACTGTTTTTT. It translates to CASSQDGTGGLNEKLFF.

The sample holds one count of this clone. The chain links TRBV5-1 to TRBJ2-1; TRBD2 agrees at 7 bases. V was clipped by 7 bases and J by 0 bases; unmatched bases: 10. Per the germline V gene, CDR1 is SGHRS and CDR2 is YFSETQ. The length of the CDR3 is 16 residues. The chain's CDR3 is CASGDGRGFSYNEQFF. The CDR3 DNA is TGCGCCAGCGGCGATGGGAGGGGCTTCTCCTACAATGAGCAGTTCTTC.

As DNA, the CDR3 is TGTGCCAGCAGCCACATGACAGGGCCCTTTTACGAGCAGTACTTC. Its protein product is CASSHMTGPFYEQYF. This sequence joins TRBV14 and TRBJ2-7; TRBD1 aligns across 7 bases. This CDR3 contains 15 residues. J gave up 4 bases and V 3 bases, and 9 bases lay outside the gene matches. CDR1 and CDR2 from the germline V gene are SGHDN and FVKESK.

This clone has only one observation. The chain employs TRBV18 and TRBJ2-7; 10 bases agree with TRBD1. Trimming cost V 5 bases and J 4 bases; bases outside gene matches: 2. CDR1 and CDR2 from the germline V gene are KGHSH and LQKENI. This CDR3 is 13 amino acids long. In DNA form, the CDR3 reads TGTGCCAGCTCATGGGGACAGGGGTACGAGCAGTACTTC. Its translation is CASSWGQGYEQYF.

This chain links TRBV29-1 with TRBJ1-4; D is ambiguous. Germline CDR1 SQVTM, CDR2 ANQGSEA. Trimming removed 6 bases from V and 7 bases from J, with 9 bases in between. The CDR3 is 11 amino acids. CDR3 DNA: TGCAGCGTCGGGGAAGGTGAAAAACTGTTTTTT. Amino acids: CSVGEGEKLFF.